The entry below gives a single TCR beta chain sequence along with its context. The antigen is unknown. Data came from immunoSEQ multiplex PCR; TCRdb stores just in-frame clones and leaves some out. The data show 85,000 to 95,000 clones, over 75% seen once. The sample comes from a study of OX40 agonist ivuxolimab in advanced cancers. The CDR3 length is 16 residues. Per germline, CDR1 LGHNA and CDR2 YSLEER. The junction had 5 bases not matched to a gene; V was cut back by 1 base and J by 7 bases. Notes on the study in general: At doses 0.1 to 3.0 mg/kg, CD4+ and CD8+ clones expanded. More expanded clones were seen, on average, in CD8+ T cells than in CD4+.

The sequencing used CD4+ or CD8+ T cells sorted from blood, collected in a trial of the OX40 agonist ivuxolimab. This receptor was obtained from an adult with an advanced solid tumor such as melanoma, head and neck, liver or kidney cancer. This chain joins TRBV4-3 and TRBJ2-1; 12 nucleotides align to TRBD2. The chain's CDR3 is CASSQGLAGDINEQFF. CDR3 nucleotide sequence: TGCGCCAGCAGCCAAGGACTAGCGGGAGATATTAATGAGCAGTTCTTC.